This T cell receptor (beta chain) was sequenced in a study of cytomegalovirus exposure and HLA in healthy donors. Study outcomes and limitations: Data from an earlier analysis indicated that most TCR beta V segments were productive either about 90% or about 30% of the time.

With 5 bases clipped from V and 8 bases from J, the junction kept 9 bases outside the gene matches. The V gene's germline CDR1 is SGHTA and CDR2 FQGNSA. The CDR3 has 14 amino acids. A multiplex PCR was run with 60 Vbeta primers and 13 Jbeta primers. Using immunoSEQ multiplex PCR, the repertoire was profiled, and TCRdb retains in-frame clones only, with some absent. Counted here are under 200,000 clones, approximately 80% occurring once; the ten biggest clones make up about 10%. Points on this clone: Its specificity is not known.

Sequenced sample: PBMCs. The clonotype comes from a man aged 50 to 60 in good health and CMV-seropositive. The genes are TRBV7-2 and TRBJ1-1; 9 nucleotides match TRBD1. The CDR3 nucleotides read TGTGCCAGCAGCCCCCTAACAGGGGGCTGGGAAGCTTTCTTT. It encodes CASSPLTGGWEAFF.